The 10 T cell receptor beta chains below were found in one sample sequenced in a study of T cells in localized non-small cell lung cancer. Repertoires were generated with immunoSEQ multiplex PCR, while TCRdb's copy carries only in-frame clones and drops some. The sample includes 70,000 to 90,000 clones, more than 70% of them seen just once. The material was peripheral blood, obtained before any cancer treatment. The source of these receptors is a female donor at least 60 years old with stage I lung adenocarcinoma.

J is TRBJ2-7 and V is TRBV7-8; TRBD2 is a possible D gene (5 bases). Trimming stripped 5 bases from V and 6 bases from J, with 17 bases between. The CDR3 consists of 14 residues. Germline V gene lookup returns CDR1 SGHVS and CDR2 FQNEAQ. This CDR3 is CASSEDSVLGEQYF. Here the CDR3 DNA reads TGTGCCAGCAGCGAGGACTCCGTCTTGGGCGAGCAGTACTTC.

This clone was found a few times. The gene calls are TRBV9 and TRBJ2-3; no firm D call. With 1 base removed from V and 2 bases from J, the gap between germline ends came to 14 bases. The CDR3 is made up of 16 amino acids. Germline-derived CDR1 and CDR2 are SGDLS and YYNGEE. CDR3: CASSVPQPSDTDTQYF. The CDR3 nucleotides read TGTGCCAGCAGCGTACCCCAGCCATCAGACACAGATACGCAGTATTTT.

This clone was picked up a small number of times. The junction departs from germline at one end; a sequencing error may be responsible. CDR3 amino acids: CASSFTVRGQRPSF. The CDR3 DNA is TGTGCCAGCAGCTTTACGGTACGGGGACAGCGACCTTCCTTC. The chain joins TRBV7-9 to TRBJ1-2; 7 bases fit TRBD1. The CDR3 has 14 residues. CDR1 is SEHNR and CDR2 is FQNEAQ in the germline V gene (reference sequence).

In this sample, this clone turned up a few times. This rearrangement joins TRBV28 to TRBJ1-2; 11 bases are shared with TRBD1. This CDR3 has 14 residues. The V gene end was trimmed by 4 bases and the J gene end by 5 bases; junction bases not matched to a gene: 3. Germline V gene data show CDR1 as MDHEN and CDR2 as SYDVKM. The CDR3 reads CASSSRDRGYGYTF. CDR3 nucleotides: TGTGCCAGCAGTTCCCGGGACAGGGGGTATGGCTACACCTTC.

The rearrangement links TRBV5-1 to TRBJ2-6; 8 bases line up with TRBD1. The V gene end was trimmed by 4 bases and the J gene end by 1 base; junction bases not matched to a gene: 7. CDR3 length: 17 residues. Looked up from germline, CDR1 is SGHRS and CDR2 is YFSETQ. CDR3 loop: CASSGGQGGSGANVLTF. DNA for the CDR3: TGCGCCAGCAGCGGAGGACAGGGTGGGTCTGGGGCCAACGTCCTGACTTTC.

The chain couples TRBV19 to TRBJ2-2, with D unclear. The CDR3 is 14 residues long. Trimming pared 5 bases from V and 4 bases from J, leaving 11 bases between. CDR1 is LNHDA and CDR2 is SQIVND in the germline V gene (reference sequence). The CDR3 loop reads CASSRLISTGELFF. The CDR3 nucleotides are TGTGCCAGTAGTCGACTGATATCCACCGGGGAGCTGTTTTTT.

This chain's CDR3 is CASTRGQGLNTEAFF. For the CDR3, the DNA is TGTGCCAGTACTCGAGGACAGGGATTGAACACTGAAGCTTTCTTT. The rearrangement joins TRBV19 to TRBJ1-1, with TRBD1 matching 8 bases. With V trimmed by 7 bases and J by 0 bases, 7 bases remained unmatched. The CDR3 sequence is 15 residues long. The germline V gene encodes CDR1 LNHDA and CDR2 SQIVND (reference sequence).

The CDR3 DNA sequence: TGTGCCAGTAGTCTCGGGACACTGCTCTACAATGAGCAGTTCTTC. Its translation: CASSLGTLLYNEQFF. J is TRBJ2-1 and V is TRBV19, with D possibly TRBD1 on 6 matching bases. V lost 5 bases to trimming and J lost 3 bases, with 14 bases between them. CDR3 length equals 15 residues. In germline, CDR1 is LNHDA, CDR2 SQIVND (reference sequence).

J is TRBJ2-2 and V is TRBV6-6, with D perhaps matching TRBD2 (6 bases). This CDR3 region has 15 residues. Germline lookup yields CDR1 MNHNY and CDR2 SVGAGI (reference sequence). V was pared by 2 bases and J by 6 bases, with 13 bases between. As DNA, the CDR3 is TGTGCCAGCAGTTACGGTCTAGCGCACGCCGGGGAGCTGTTTTTT. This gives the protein CASSYGLAHAGELFF.

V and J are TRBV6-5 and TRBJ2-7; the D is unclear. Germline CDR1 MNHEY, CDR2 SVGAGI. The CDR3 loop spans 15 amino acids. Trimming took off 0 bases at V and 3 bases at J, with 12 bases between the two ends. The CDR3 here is CASSYSGHDLYEQYF. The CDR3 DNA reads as TGTGCCAGCAGTTACTCGGGCCACGACCTCTACGAGCAGTACTTC.